The 22 T cell receptor beta chains below all came from one sample that was sequenced in a study of T-cell reconstitution after alpha-beta-depleted transplantation in children. For TCRbeta, the library was prepared with unique molecular identifiers. One entry per CDR3 protein, called by TCRdb with MiXCR from the PCR reads. The table shows hundreds of thousands of distinct CDR3 sequences, with 10% to 15% occurring only once. The sample consisted of PBMCs, mostly from graft donor cells, taken 360 days after TCRalphabeta/CD19-depleted stem cell transplant. All receptors come from a male patient aged 5 to 17 who had a stem cell transplant for acute myeloid leukemia, so the T cells may come from the graft donor.

This chain joins TRBV29-1 and TRBJ2-2, with 15 bases aligning to TRBD2. This CDR3 comprises 15 residues. Trimming took 6 bases from V and 6 from J; bases not matched to a gene: 5. The germline gives CDR1 SQVTM, CDR2 ANQGSEA. In DNA form, the CDR3 reads TGCAGCGTGGGGACTAGCGGGAGGAGGGCCGGGGAGCTGTTTTTT. This sequence encodes CSVGTSGRRAGELFF.

There are a few counts of this clonotype. This rearrangement joins TRBV5-1 to TRBJ1-5; D may be TRBD1 (5 bases). The CDR3 extends over 16 amino acids. Trimming left V 4 bases short and J 2 bases short, with 16 bases between. The germline V gene has CDR1 SGHRS and CDR2 YFSETQ. CDR3 loop: CASSQGPGAGNQPQHF. The CDR3 nucleotides read TGCGCCAGCAGCCAGGGACCCGGGGCCGGCAATCAGCCCCAGCATTTT.

J is TRBJ2-7 and V is TRBV6-5; D remains ambiguous. The CDR3 runs to 16 residues. V was clipped by 0 bases and J by 1 base, with 13 bases between them. From germline, CDR1 is MNHEY and CDR2 SVGAGI. CDR3 coding DNA: TGTGCCAGCAGTTACTCTTTGGTAGGCCGGTCCTACGAGCAGTACTTC. It codes for CASSYSLVGRSYEQYF.

There are a few counts of this clonotype. The chain employs TRBV10-3 and TRBJ2-5; 9 positions agree with TRBD1. The CDR3 is made up of 15 amino acids. The germline V gene encodes CDR1 ENHRY and CDR2 SYGVKD. V shed 5 bases and J 2 bases; nucleotides not matched to a gene: 6. CDR3 loop: CAISRVGTGQETQYF. DNA of the CDR3: TGTGCCATCAGTCGGGTCGGGACAGGGCAAGAGACCCAGTACTTC.

This clonotype appeared many times. The chain couples TRBV6-2 or TRBV6-3 to TRBJ2-1; 9 positions agree with TRBD2. The CDR3 loop spans 14 amino acids. J gave up 3 bases and V 6 bases, and 3 bases lay outside the gene matches. Germline V CDR1 and CDR2: MNHEY, SVGEGT. In DNA, the CDR3 is TGTGCCAGCAGATTAGCGGGGGTCTACAATGAGCAGTTCTTC. Translation: CASRLAGVYNEQFF.

The chain combines TRBV12-3 or TRBV12-4 with TRBJ1-5, with 7 bases that match TRBD1. V lost 2 bases and J lost 3; bases outside the gene matches: 4. The CDR3 covers 15 residues. This CDR3 is CASSLRGQLNQPQHF. CDR3 DNA sequence: TGTGCCAGCAGTTTAAGGGGACAGCTCAATCAGCCCCAGCATTTT.

This clonotype was detected only a few times. CDR3 DNA: TGCAGTGCTAACCCTGAGCGGGAGGGCCCCTACGAGCAGTACTTC. Protein product: CSANPEREGPYEQYF. The rearrangement links TRBV20-1 to TRBJ2-7; 10 positions agree with TRBD2. Germline V lookup: CDR1 DFQATT, CDR2 SNEGSKA (reference sequence). The CDR3 is 15 residues long. J lost 2 bases, V lost 4 bases, and 8 bases had no gene match.

This clonotype has only a few counts. CDR3 sequence (DNA): TGTGCCAGCAGCCGGACTAGCGGGATGATCGAGCAGTACTTC. It is translated as CASSRTSGMIEQYF. V is TRBV12-3 or TRBV12-4 and J is TRBJ2-7, with TRBD2 matching over 12 bases. V lost 6 bases, J lost 6 bases, and 6 bases stayed unmatched. The CDR3 totals 14 residues.

The V and J genes are TRBV10-3 and TRBJ2-2; D ambiguous. The CDR3 is 15 residues long. The V gene lost 3 bases and the J gene lost 1 base, with 9 bases spanning the gap. Looked up from germline, CDR1 is ENHRY and CDR2 is SYGVKD. The DNA for the CDR3 is TGTGCCATCAGTGATATTCAAGGGAACACCGGGGAGCTGTTTTTT. This codes for CAISDIQGNTGELFF.

This clonotype has more than one count but fewer than ten. In DNA form, the CDR3 reads TGCGCCAGCAGCCTCGTCCTTCATGGACAGGTTGGATACGAGCAGTACTTC. Amino acids: CASSLVLHGQVGYEQYF. The chain has TRBV4-3 and TRBJ2-7, with TRBD1 identical over 7 bases. Germline-derived CDR1 and CDR2 are LGHNA and YSLEER. This CDR3 contains 17 residues. J gave up 4 bases and V 4 bases, and 16 bases lay outside the gene matches.

This chain links TRBV20-1 with TRBJ2-1, with D unclear. Germline V CDR1 and CDR2: DFQATT, SNEGSKA (reference sequence). There are 15 residues in the CDR3. V was pared by 3 bases and J by 7 bases, with 19 bases between. The CDR3 DNA follows: TGCAGTGCTAGCCCCCCTGGCGTCAGTTGGAATGAGCAGTTCTTC. Translated: CSASPPGVSWNEQFF.

The chain has TRBV7-3 and TRBJ2-7; the D gene is possibly TRBD2 (7 bases). Germline V gene sequence: CDR1 SGHTA, CDR2 FQGTGA. V was pared by 5 bases and J by 2 bases, with 16 bases between. The CDR3 loop spans 15 amino acids. CDR3 residues: CASSLSGGRTYEQYF. CDR3 DNA sequence: TGTGCCAGCAGCCTATCCGGGGGGCGAACCTACGAGCAGTACTTC. The full variable domain, in which reference TRBV7-3 and TRBJ2-7 provide the parts outside the CDR3, is GAGVSQTPSNKVTEKGKYVELRCDPISGHTALYWYRQSLGQGPEFLIYFQGTGAADDSGLPNDRFFAVRPEGSVSTLKIQRTERGDSAVYLCASSLSGGRTYEQYFGPGTRLTVT.

The J gene is TRBJ2-1, the V gene TRBV29-1; the match to TRBD2 covers 10 bases. This CDR3 contains 13 residues. Looked up from germline, CDR1 is SQVTM and CDR2 is ANQGSEA. J gave up 5 bases and V 4 bases, and 2 bases lay outside the gene matches. The CDR3 reads CSVGLAGHNEQFF. The CDR3, as DNA: TGCAGCGTTGGACTAGCGGGCCACAATGAGCAGTTCTTC.

On this clonotype itself: The junction differs from germline at one of its ends, possibly a read error. The V call is TRBV28, the J call TRBJ1-2; no firm D call. The CDR3 consists of 11 residues. Germline assignment: CDR1 MDHEN and CDR2 SYDVKM. CDR3 bases: TGTGCCAGCAGTCTTAACTATGGCTTCACCTTC. Its translation is CASSLNYGFTF.

This clonotype was counted ten times or more. The chain has TRBV29-1 and TRBJ2-1, with 8 bases aligning to TRBD1. The CDR3 consists of 15 residues. After removal of 6 bases from V and 7 bases from J, the junction contained 14 bases not matched to a gene. CDR1 SQVTM and CDR2 ANQGSEA come from the germline V gene. CDR3 nucleotide sequence: TGCAGCGTCGAGGCCCGCGGACAGGGCATGAATGAGCAGTTCTTC. Amino acid sequence: CSVEARGQGMNEQFF.

This chain uses TRBV5-5 with TRBJ2-1, with D unresolved. The germline V gene encodes CDR1 SGHKS and CDR2 YYEKEE (reference sequence). With 4 bases removed from V and 3 bases from J, the gap between germline ends came to 11 bases. CDR3 size: 14 residues. The CDR3 here is CASSATMSYNEQFF. CDR3 sequence (DNA): TGTGCCAGCAGCGCAACTATGAGCTACAATGAGCAGTTCTTC.

This clonotype was counted between two and nine times. The CDR3, as DNA: TGCGCCAGCAGCCTGGGACTAGCGGGAGGGCTGGACACCGGGGAGCTGTTTTTT. It codes for CASSLGLAGGLDTGELFF. V is TRBV5-1 and J is TRBJ2-2; 16 bases map to TRBD2. With 4 bases clipped from V and 3 bases from J, the junction kept 6 bases outside the gene matches. This CDR3 has 18 amino acids. Germline CDR1 SGHRS, CDR2 YFSETQ.

This clonotype was found a few times. One end of the junction is discordant with germline, which a read error may explain. The rearrangement joins TRBV7-7 to TRBJ2-1, with 10 positions matching TRBD1. Germline CDR1 reads SSHAT; CDR2 reads FNYEAQ (reference sequence). CDR3 length: 16 amino acids. CDR3 region: CASSSAGQGTMNEQFF. CDR3 nucleotide sequence: TGTGCTAGCAGCTCCGCGGGACAGGGGACGATGAATGAGCAGTTCTTC.

This clonotype was seen many times. The V call is TRBV20-1, the J call TRBJ2-3, with TRBD1 matching 9 bases. CDR1 is DFQATT, CDR2 SNEGSKA, per germline (reference sequence). Losses at the gene ends were 8 bases for V and 3 bases for J; bases not matched to a gene: 12. The CDR3 totals 15 residues. The CDR3 protein is CSPGGGQGMTDTQYF. The CDR3 DNA reads TGCAGTCCAGGGGGCGGACAGGGGATGACAGATACGCAGTATTTT.

This sequence joins TRBV20-1 and TRBJ2-1, with D hard to call. The CDR3 has 13 residues. Looked up from germline, CDR1 is DFQATT and CDR2 is SNEGSKA (reference sequence). In nucleotides, the CDR3 is TGCTCTCGGGCCCTCAGCTCCTACAATGAGCAGTTCTTC. Translating gives CSRALSSYNEQFF.

The CDR3 protein is CASSLRSIYTF. The CDR3 nucleotides are TGTGCCAGCAGTTTACGCAGCATCTACACCTTC. The chain employs TRBV28 and TRBJ1-2; no reliable D call. V gave up 2 bases and J gave up 10 bases, with 8 bases separating them. The CDR3 sequence is 11 residues long. CDR1 is MDHEN and CDR2 is SYDVKM in the germline V gene.

The chain is built from TRBV9 and TRBJ2-7; 7 bases align to TRBD1. CDR1 is SGDLS, CDR2 YYNGEE, per germline. The V and J ends lost 2 bases and 9 bases, in that order; junction bases with no gene match: 8. The CDR3 runs 13 residues. CDR3 region: CASSVRTGDVQYF. The CDR3 nucleotides are TGTGCCAGCAGCGTTAGAACAGGGGACGTGCAGTACTTC.